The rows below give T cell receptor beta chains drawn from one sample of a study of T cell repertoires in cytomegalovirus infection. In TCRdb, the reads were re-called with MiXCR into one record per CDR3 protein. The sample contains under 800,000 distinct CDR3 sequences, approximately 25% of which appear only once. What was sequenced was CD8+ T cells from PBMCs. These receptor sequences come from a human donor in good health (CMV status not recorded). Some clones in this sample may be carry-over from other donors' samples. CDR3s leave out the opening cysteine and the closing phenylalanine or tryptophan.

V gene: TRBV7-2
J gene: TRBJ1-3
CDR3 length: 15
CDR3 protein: ASSLLGPELFGNTIY

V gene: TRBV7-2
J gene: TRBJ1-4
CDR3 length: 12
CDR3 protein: ASSLRGVNEKLF

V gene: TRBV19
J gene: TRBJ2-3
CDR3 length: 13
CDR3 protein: ASSLRAGPTDTQY

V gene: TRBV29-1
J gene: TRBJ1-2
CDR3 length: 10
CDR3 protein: SVVLAGQGYT

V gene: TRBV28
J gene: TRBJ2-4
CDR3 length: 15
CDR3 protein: ASRGQGNGVAKNIQY

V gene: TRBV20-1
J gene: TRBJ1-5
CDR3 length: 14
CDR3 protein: SATSIGTTSNQPQH

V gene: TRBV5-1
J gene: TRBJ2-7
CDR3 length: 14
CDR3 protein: ASSHRRAGAGDEQY

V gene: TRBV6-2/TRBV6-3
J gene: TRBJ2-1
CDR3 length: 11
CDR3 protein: ASSPGTINEQF

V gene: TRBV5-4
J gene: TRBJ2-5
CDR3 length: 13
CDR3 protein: ASSLRTGRGETQY

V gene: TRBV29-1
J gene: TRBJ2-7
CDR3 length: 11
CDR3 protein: SVRQGMSYEQY

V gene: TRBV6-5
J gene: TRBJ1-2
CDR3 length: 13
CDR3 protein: ASSYPRRVNYGYT

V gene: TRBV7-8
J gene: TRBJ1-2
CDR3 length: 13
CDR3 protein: ASSPPGQGRDGYT

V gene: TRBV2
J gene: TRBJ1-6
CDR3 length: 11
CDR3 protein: ASPGGHNSPLH

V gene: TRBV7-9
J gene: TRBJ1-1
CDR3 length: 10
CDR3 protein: ASTPRGAEAF

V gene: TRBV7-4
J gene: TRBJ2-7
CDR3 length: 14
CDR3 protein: ASSLSSDKFSYEQY

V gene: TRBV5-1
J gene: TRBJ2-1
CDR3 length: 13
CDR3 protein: ASSLGQGSYNEQF

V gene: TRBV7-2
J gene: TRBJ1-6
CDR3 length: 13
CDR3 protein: ASSFIWTGVSPLH

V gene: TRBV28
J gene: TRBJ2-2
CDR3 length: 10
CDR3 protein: ASRAITGELF

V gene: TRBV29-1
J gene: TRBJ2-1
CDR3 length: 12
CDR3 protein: SVEIPDRDNEQF

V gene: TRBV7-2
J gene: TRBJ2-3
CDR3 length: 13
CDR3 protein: ASSSLASAADTQY

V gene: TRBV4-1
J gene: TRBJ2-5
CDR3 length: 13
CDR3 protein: ASSQDRGTYETQY

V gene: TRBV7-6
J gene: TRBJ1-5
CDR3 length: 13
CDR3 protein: ASSLAGYSNQPQH

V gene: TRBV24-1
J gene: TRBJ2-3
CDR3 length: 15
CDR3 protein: ATSDLPGQRYGDTQY

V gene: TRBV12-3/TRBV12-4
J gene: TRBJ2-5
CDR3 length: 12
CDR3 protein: ASLRGGRQETQY

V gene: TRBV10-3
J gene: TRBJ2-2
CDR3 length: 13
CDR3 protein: AINLRSNNTGELF

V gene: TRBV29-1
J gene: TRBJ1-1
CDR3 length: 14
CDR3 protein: SVGQGASLANTEAF

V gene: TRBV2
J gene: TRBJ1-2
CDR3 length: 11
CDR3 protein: ASSLGLGYGYT

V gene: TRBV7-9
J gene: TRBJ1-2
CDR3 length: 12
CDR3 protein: ASSPAIMNYGYT